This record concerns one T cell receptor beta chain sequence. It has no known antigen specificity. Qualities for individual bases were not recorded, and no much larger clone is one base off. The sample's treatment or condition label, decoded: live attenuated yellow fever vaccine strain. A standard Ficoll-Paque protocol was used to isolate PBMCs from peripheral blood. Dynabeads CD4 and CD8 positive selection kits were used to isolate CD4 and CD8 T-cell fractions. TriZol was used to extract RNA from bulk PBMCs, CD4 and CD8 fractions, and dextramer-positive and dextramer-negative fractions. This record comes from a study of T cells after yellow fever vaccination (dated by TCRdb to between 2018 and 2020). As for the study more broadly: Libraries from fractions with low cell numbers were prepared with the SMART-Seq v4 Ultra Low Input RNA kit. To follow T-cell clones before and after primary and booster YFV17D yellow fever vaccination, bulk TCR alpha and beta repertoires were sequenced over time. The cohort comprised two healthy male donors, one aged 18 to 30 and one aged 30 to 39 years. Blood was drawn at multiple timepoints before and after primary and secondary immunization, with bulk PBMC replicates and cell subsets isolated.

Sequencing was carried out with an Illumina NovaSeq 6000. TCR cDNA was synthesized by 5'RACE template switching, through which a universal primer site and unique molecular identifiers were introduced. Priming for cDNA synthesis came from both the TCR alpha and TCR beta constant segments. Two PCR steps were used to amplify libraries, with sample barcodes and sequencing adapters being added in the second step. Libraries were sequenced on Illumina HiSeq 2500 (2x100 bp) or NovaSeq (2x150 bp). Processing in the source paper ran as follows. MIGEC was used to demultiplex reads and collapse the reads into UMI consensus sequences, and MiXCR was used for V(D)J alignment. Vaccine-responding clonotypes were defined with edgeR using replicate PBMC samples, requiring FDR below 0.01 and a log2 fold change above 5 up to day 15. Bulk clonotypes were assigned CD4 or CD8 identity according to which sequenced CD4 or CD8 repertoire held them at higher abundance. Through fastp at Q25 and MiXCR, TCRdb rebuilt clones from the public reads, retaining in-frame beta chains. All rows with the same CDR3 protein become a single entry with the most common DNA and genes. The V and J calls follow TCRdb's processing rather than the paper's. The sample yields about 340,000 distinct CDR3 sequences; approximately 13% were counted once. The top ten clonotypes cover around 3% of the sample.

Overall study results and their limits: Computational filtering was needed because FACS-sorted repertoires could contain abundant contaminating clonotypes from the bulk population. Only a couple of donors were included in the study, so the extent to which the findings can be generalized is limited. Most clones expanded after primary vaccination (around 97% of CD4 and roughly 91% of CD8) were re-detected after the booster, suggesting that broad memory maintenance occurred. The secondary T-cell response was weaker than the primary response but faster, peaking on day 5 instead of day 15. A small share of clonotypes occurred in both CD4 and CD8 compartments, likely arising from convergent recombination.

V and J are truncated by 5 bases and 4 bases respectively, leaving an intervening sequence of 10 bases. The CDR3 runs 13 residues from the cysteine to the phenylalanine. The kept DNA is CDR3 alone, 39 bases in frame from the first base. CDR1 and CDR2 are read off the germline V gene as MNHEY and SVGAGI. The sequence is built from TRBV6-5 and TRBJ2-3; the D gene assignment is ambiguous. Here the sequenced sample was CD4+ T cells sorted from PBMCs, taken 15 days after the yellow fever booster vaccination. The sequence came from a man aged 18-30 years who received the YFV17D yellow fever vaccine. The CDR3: CASSQRYADTQYF. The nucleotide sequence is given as TGTGCCAGCAGTCAGAGGTATGCAGATACGCAGTATTTT.